This section outlines one T cell receptor (beta chain) sequence together with its context. Its antigen is unknown. V shed 4 bases and J shed 5 bases, with 11 bases lying between them. Germline CDR1 reads LNHDA; CDR2 reads SQIVND (reference sequence). This CDR3 is built from 13 residues. TCRdb re-analysed the reads in MiXCR, keeping a single row per CDR3 protein. The profile covers roughly 130,000 distinct CDR3 sequences, with under 30% appearing a single time and around 32% taken by the ten largest. The data originate from a study of T cell repertoires in cytomegalovirus infection. General study findings and limits: There were carriers of CMV plus the relevant HLA, and cumulative public TCR beta family frequency identified them. HLA-C-restricted TCR beta clonotypes specific for CMV led the ex vivo response.

What was sequenced was PBMCs, sequenced either directly or after in vitro stimulation (not recorded which). This TCR came from a human donor in good health (CMV status not recorded). Some clones in this sample may be carry-over from other donors' samples. The rearrangement uses TRBV19 and TRBJ1-1, with D uncertain. CDR3 nucleotides: TGTGCCAGTAGTACCCAGAAAGGGACTGAAGCTTTCTTT. Its protein is CASSTQKGTEAFF.